This TCR beta chain was profiled in a study of T-cell reconstitution after alpha-beta-depleted transplantation in children. Germline values: CDR1 SGHRS, CDR2 YFSETQ. The CDR3 is made up of 14 amino acids. V lost 4 bases and J lost 0; bases outside the gene matches: 3. This sample's TCRbeta library carried unique molecular identifier barcodes. A single record per CDR3 protein comes from TCRdb applying MiXCR to the PCR reads. The table has tens of thousands of distinct CDR3 sequences, under 7.5% seen once. Whole-study results and caveats: One year after transplant, T-cell counts and diversity came mostly from newly produced T cells. Expanded graft clones, several hundred of them, were reportedly the source of alpha-beta T cells about two months after transplant. Some patients' high day-60 TCRbeta diversity was traced to surviving recipient T cells and thymic progenitors.

This clonotype occurred many times. Its matching antigen is unknown. The chain has TRBV5-1 and TRBJ2-5, with 7 bases that match TRBD2. This receptor was taken from a child less than two years old who had a stem cell transplant for acute myeloid leukemia, so the T cells may come from the graft donor. This specimen was peripheral blood, taken 60 days after TCRalphabeta/CD19-depleted stem cell transplant. The CDR3 DNA sequence: TGCGCCAGCAGCGTACTAGCGAACCAAGAGACCCAGTACTTC. This translates into CASSVLANQETQYF.